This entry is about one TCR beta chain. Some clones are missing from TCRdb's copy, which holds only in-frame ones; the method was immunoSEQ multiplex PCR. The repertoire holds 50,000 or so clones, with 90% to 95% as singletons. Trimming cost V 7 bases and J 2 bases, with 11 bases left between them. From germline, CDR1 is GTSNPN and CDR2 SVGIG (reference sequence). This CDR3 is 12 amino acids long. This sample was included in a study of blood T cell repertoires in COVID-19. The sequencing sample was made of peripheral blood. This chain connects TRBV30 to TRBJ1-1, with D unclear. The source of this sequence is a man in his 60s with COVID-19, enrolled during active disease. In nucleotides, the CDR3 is TGTGCCTTTACGGGATTTAACACTGAAGCTTTCTTT. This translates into CAFTGFNTEAFF.